The clone carrying this T cell receptor beta chain was counted at least ten times. This entry comes from a study of T cells after yellow fever vaccination. Across the whole study: SMART-Seq v4 Ultra Low Input prepared libraries from low-cell fractions.

TCRdb reprocessed the 5' RACE reads with MiXCR, giving one entry per CDR3 protein. The sample lists 250,000 or so distinct CDR3 sequences, around 6.7% occurring once. Sample: CD4+ T cells sorted from PBMCs, taken on the day of the yellow fever booster vaccination. The receptor was derived from a man younger than 40 who received the YFV17D yellow fever vaccine.

The CDR3 DNA reads as TGTGCCAGCAGCCCCGGGGCTAACCCCACAGATACGCAGTATTTT. It codes for CASSPGANPTDTQYF. This chain connects TRBV4-2 to TRBJ2-3; tentatively, D is TRBD1 or TRBD2 (5 bases each). Trimming shortened V by 4 bases and J by 2 bases, and 13 bases separated the two germline ends. Germline CDR1 reads LGHNA; CDR2 reads YNFKEQ. This CDR3 region has 15 residues.